The 17 T cell receptor beta chains presented below share a single source sample, sequenced in a study of T-cell reconstitution after alpha-beta-depleted transplantation in children. Researchers prepared the TCRbeta library using unique molecular identifiers, the study reports. TCRdb used MiXCR to reprocess the PCR reads, holding one entry per CDR3 protein. The sample includes 90,000 to 150,000 distinct CDR3 sequences, approximately 22% seen only once; the top ten take about 11%. The sample in question was PBMCs, mostly from graft donor cells, obtained 180 days after TCRalphabeta/CD19-depleted stem cell transplant. The receptors shown here come from a male patient between 2 and 9 years old who had a stem cell transplant for chronic granulomatous disease, so the T cells may come from the graft donor.

A few counts support this clonotype. V is TRBV28 and J is TRBJ2-2, with TRBD1 as a possible D gene (6 bases). Trimming shortened V by 5 bases and J by 1 base, and 11 bases separated the two germline ends. There are 15 residues in the CDR3. Germline lookup yields CDR1 MDHEN and CDR2 SYDVKM. CDR3: CASSPPGQNTGELFF. CDR3 coding DNA: TGTGCCAGCAGTCCACCGGGACAGAACACCGGGGAGCTGTTTTTT.

This clonotype occurred many times. A much more abundant neighbour one base away suggests this may be a read error. V usage is TRBV20-1 and J usage is TRBJ2-4; TRBD2 might be the D (5 bases). The CDR3 is 14 amino acids. The V gene's germline CDR1 is DFQATT and CDR2 SNEGSKA (reference sequence). CDR3 residues: CSAHTGIAKNSQYF. Here the CDR3 DNA reads TGCAGTGCTCACACGGGGATAGCCAAAAACAGTCAGTACTTC.

V gene TRBV2 combines with J gene TRBJ1-4; maybe TRBD1 (6 bases). This CDR3 region has 14 residues. Trimming took off 4 bases at V and 8 bases at J, with 14 bases between the two ends. Germline CDR1 and CDR2: SNHLY and FYNNEI. CDR3 sequence reads: CASSVDRKGEKLFF. DNA of the CDR3: TGTGCCAGCAGTGTCGACAGGAAGGGGGAAAAACTGTTTTTT.

V and J are TRBV5-6 and TRBJ2-5, with D uncertain. The V end was cut by 0 bases, the J end by 2 bases, with 11 bases between. Germline V CDR1 and CDR2: SGHDT, YYEEEE. This CDR3 has 15 residues. CDR3 DNA: TGTGCCAGCAGCTTGGGTCTTGGCAGACAAGAGACCCAGTACTTC. Residues: CASSLGLGRQETQYF. The full variable domain, its missing parts supplied by reference TRBV5-6 and TRBJ2-5, is DAGVTQSPTHLIKTRGQQVTLRCSPKSGHDTVSWYQQALGQGPQFIFQYYEEEERQRGNFPDRFSGHQFPNYSSELNVNALLLGDSALYLCASSLGLGRQETQYFGPGTRLLVL.

The table lists this clonotype with a few counts. The chain employs TRBV12-3 or TRBV12-4 and TRBJ1-5; 8 bases match TRBD1. The CDR3 has 15 amino acids. V lost 5 bases and J lost 7; bases outside the gene matches: 10. This CDR3 reads CASSPHRGLEQPQHF. CDR3 nucleotide sequence: TGTGCCAGCAGTCCTCACAGGGGGTTGGAGCAGCCCCAGCATTTT.

This clonotype was seen a few times. The chain links TRBV7-6 to TRBJ2-1; 9 bases fit TRBD2. CDR3 length: 12 amino acids. Germline lookup yields CDR1 SGHVS and CDR2 FNYEAQ. V lost 3 bases and J lost 11; bases outside the gene matches: 2. The CDR3 sequence is CASSFTSGQQFF. For the CDR3, the DNA is TGTGCCAGCAGCTTCACTAGCGGGCAGCAGTTCTTC.

In this sample, this clonotype turned up many times. The chain has TRBV20-1 and TRBJ2-1; perhaps TRBD2 as D (5 bases). The CDR3 spans 13 residues. The V end was cut by 6 bases, the J end by 7 bases, with 16 bases between. Germline CDR1 reads DFQATT; CDR2 reads SNEGSKA (reference sequence). The CDR3 reads CSALGLERNEQFF. CDR3 coding DNA: TGCAGTGCCCTCGGACTGGAGAGGAATGAGCAGTTCTTC.

The chain employs TRBV12-3 or TRBV12-4 and TRBJ1-5; the D gene is possibly TRBD1 (5 bases). The ends were cut back, 3 bases at V and 3 bases at J, with 12 bases in the middle. The CDR3 spans 15 residues. In nucleotides, the CDR3 is TGTGCCAGCAGTTTCGGGCAGGGAATCAATCAGCCCCAGCATTTT. This codes for CASSFGQGINQPQHF.

At least ten counts were recorded for this clonotype. J is TRBJ2-7 and V is TRBV20-1, with 7 bases aligning to TRBD1. V gave up 6 bases and J gave up 0 bases; unmatched junction bases: 8. There are 14 residues in the CDR3. The germline V gene has CDR1 DFQATT and CDR2 SNEGSKA (reference sequence). DNA for the CDR3: TGCAGTGCCAGGGACAGCAAGACCTCCTACGAGCAGTACTTC. This codes for CSARDSKTSYEQYF.

A few counts support this clonotype. The chain employs TRBV29-1 and TRBJ2-6; the D is unclear. Per germline, CDR1 SQVTM and CDR2 ANQGSEA. The CDR3 has 16 amino acids. The V and J ends lost 5 bases and 5 bases respectively, with 19 bases between them. The CDR3 region has the DNA TGCAGCGTTAGATTTTCAGGCCCCGGGCGGGCCAACGTCCTGACTTTC. Protein product: CSVRFSGPGRANVLTF.

This clonotype was detected only a few times. The CDR3: CASSLDLREASTDTQYF. The CDR3 DNA follows: TGCGCCAGCAGCTTGGATCTACGGGAGGCCAGCACAGATACGCAGTATTTT. This chain uses TRBV5-1 with TRBJ2-3; TRBD2 matches 7 bases. The V segment lost 0 bases and the J segment 0 bases; nucleotides outside the gene matches: 7. The germline CDR1 and CDR2 sequences are SGHRS and YFSETQ. This CDR3 has 17 residues.

The sample holds a few counts of this clonotype. The chain combines TRBV7-2 with TRBJ1-2; D unresolved. V lost 5 bases to trimming and J lost 4 bases, with 14 bases between them. Looked up from germline, CDR1 is SGHTA and CDR2 is FQGNSA. This CDR3 comprises 14 residues. The CDR3 is CASSPEQHAYGYTF. In DNA form, the CDR3 reads TGTGCCAGCAGCCCAGAACAACACGCCTATGGCTACACCTTC.

In nucleotides, the CDR3 is TGTGCCAGCAGTTACACGGGGGAGATGCAGTTCTTC. Its translation is CASSYTGEMQFF. The V call is TRBV6-5, the J call TRBJ2-1; D may be TRBD2 (6 bases). The CDR3 is 12 amino acids. Germline assignment: CDR1 MNHEY and CDR2 SVGAGI. Trimming pared 2 bases from V and 12 bases from J, leaving 11 bases between.

V is TRBV11-2 and J is TRBJ2-1, with D tentatively TRBD2 (5 bases). CDR3 length: 17 residues. With 8 bases removed from V and 0 bases from J, the gap between germline ends came to 20 bases. Germline V CDR1 and CDR2: SGHAT, FQNNGV. CDR3 sequence reads: CASGETKRRSSYNEQFF. CDR3 nucleotides: TGTGCCAGCGGGGAGACTAAGCGAAGGAGCTCCTACAATGAGCAGTTCTTC.

In its sample, this clonotype was seen a few times. The rearrangement links TRBV27 to TRBJ1-2, with D perhaps matching TRBD1 (5 bases). V shed 5 bases and J shed 5 bases, with 9 bases lying between them. Germline V lookup: CDR1 MNHEY, CDR2 SMNVEV (reference sequence). This CDR3 is 12 amino acids long. The CDR3: CASSADRYGYTF. The CDR3 DNA reads TGTGCCAGCAGTGCAGACAGATATGGCTACACCTTC.

This clonotype was counted a few times. V and J are TRBV4-2 and TRBJ2-7; no definite D call. V was trimmed by 0 bases and J by 2 bases, leaving 20 bases between them. CDR1 is LGHNA and CDR2 is YNFKEQ in the germline V gene. This CDR3 is 18 amino acids long. CDR3 sequence: CASSQDPLPMSWTYEQYF. As DNA, the CDR3 is TGTGCCAGCAGCCAAGATCCCCTCCCCATGAGTTGGACCTACGAGCAGTACTTC.

This clonotype came up many times. The chain recombines TRBV10-3 with TRBJ2-7; D is possibly TRBD1 (6 bases). The CDR3 sequence is 14 residues long. Germline lookup yields CDR1 ENHRY and CDR2 SYGVKD. The V end lost 8 bases, the J end lost 0 bases, and 14 bases lay between the germline ends. DNA of the CDR3: TGTGCCATCCTAGGGGGTGGCGGCTCCTACGAGCAGTACTTC. Its translation: CAILGGGGSYEQYF.